Each of the 7 T cell receptor beta chains below was sequenced from the same sample in a study of T cell responses to AZD1222 COVID-19 vaccine. TCRdb's table, derived via immunoSEQ multiplex PCR, lists solely in-frame clones and lacks some. The repertoire consists of under 200,000 clones, with around 86% occurring once and the leading ten covering less than 3%. The sample in question was peripheral blood, obtained on day 0 of MenACWY control vaccination. The receptors here all came from an adult in good health.

The chain carries TRBV19 and TRBJ1-1, with no clear D. Germline-derived CDR1 and CDR2 are LNHDA and SQIVND (reference sequence). Trimming removed 4 bases from V and 2 bases from J, with 11 bases in between. This CDR3 comprises 14 residues. CDR3 amino acids: CASSRSMVNTEAFF. Written as DNA, the CDR3 is TGTGCCAGTAGTAGAAGCATGGTTAACACTGAAGCTTTCTTT.

The chain uses TRBV27 and TRBJ1-5; 9 nucleotides line up with TRBD1. This CDR3 spans 15 amino acids. The J segment lost 1 base and the V segment lost 5 bases, leaving 3 bases of the junction unmatched. Germline CDR1 MNHEY, CDR2 SMNVEV (reference sequence). In DNA, the CDR3 is TGTGCCAGCAGTACCGGGACAGGGAGCAATCAGCCCCAGCATTTT. It is translated as CASSTGTGSNQPQHF.

The chain carries TRBV2 and TRBJ2-3; D is unclear. Germline assignment: CDR1 SNHLY and CDR2 FYNNEI. The CDR3 has 14 residues. The V and J ends lost 4 bases and 3 bases respectively, with 11 bases between them. The CDR3 region has the DNA TGTGCCAGCAGTGCCAGCCAGACAACAGATACGCAGTATTTT. Residues: CASSASQTTDTQYF.

The DNA of the CDR3 is TGTGCCAGCAGCCCCGGGAGGCAGCCCTATGGCTACACCTTC. It yields the protein CASSPGRQPYGYTF. The chain couples TRBV21-1 to TRBJ1-2. TRBV21-1 is listed as a pseudogene. The CDR3 loop spans 14 amino acids.

This rearrangement joins TRBV6-5 to TRBJ2-5, with D perhaps matching TRBD1 or TRBD2 (6 bases each). CDR3 size: 15 residues. The germline V gene has CDR1 MNHEY and CDR2 SVGAGI. V gave up 6 bases and J gave up 5 bases, with 19 bases separating them. The CDR3 loop reads CASSPIGGGQETQYF. CDR3 nucleotide sequence: TGTGCCAGCAGCCCAATAGGTGGGGGGCAGGAGACCCAGTACTTC.

CDR3 region: CASSPPGRGLYEQYF. As DNA, the CDR3 is TGTGCCAGCAGCCCCCCGGGTAGGGGGCTATACGAGCAGTACTTC. The chain recombines TRBV7-9 with TRBJ2-7; TRBD1 matches 7 bases. Germline V gene data show CDR1 as SEHNR and CDR2 as FQNEAQ (reference sequence). Losses at the gene ends were 5 bases for V and 4 bases for J; bases not matched to a gene: 11. The CDR3 loop spans 15 amino acids.

The chain employs TRBV29-1 and TRBJ2-5; 7 bases are a match to TRBD1. There are 14 residues in the CDR3. V gave up 4 bases and J gave up 2 bases; unmatched junction bases: 7. Germline lookup yields CDR1 SQVTM and CDR2 ANQGSEA. Here the CDR3 reads CSVAGQRQQETQYF. The CDR3 DNA sequence: TGCAGCGTTGCGGGACAGCGACAACAAGAGACCCAGTACTTC.